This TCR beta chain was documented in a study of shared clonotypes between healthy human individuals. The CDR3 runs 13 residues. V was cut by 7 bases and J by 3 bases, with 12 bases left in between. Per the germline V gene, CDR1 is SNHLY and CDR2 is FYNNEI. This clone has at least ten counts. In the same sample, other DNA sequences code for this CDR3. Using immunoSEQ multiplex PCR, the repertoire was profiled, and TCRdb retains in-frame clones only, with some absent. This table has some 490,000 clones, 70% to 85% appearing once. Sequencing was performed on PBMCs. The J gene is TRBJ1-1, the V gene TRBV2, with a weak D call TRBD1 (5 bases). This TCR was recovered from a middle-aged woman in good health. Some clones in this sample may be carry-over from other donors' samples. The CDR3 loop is CASINGGDTEAFF. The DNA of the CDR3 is TGTGCCAGCATTAATGGGGGAGACACTGAAGCTTTCTTT.